This entry lists 6 T cell receptor beta chains sequenced from one sample in a study of blood T cell repertoires in COVID-19. Sequencing was performed with immunoSEQ multiplex PCR; in TCRdb, only in-frame clones are kept and a portion is missing. The data hold roughly 250,000 clones, with 80% to 90% observed a single time. Sample: PBMCs or T cells enriched from blood (not recorded which). The receptor set was obtained from a young woman who had recovered from COVID-19.

The chain carries TRBV11-3 and TRBJ2-7; the D gene is possibly TRBD2 (6 bases). The V gene's germline CDR1 is SGHNT and CDR2 YENEEA. V shed 4 bases and J shed 3 bases, with 10 bases lying between them. The CDR3 is 13 amino acids. Here the CDR3 reads CASSWDWGYEQYF. DNA of the CDR3: TGTGCCAGCAGCTGGGACTGGGGCTACGAGCAGTACTTC. The whole variable domain, filled in from reference TRBV11-3 and TRBJ2-7, reads EAGVVQSPRYKIIEKKQPVAFWCNPISGHNTLYWYLQNLGQGPELLIRYENEEAVDDSQLPKDRFSAERLKGVDSTLKIQPAELGDSAVYLCASSWDWGYEQYFGPGTRLTVT.

This sequence joins TRBV19 and TRBJ2-3, with 10 bases lining up with TRBD2. This CDR3 has 15 amino acids. The V and J ends lost 1 base and 6 bases, in that order; junction bases with no gene match: 4. The germline V gene encodes CDR1 LNHDA and CDR2 SQIVND (reference sequence). CDR3: CASSIGGSGGDTQYF. The CDR3 bases are TGTGCCAGTAGTATAGGTGGTAGCGGGGGGGATACGCAGTATTTT.

V usage is TRBV4-2 and J usage is TRBJ2-2; a weak D match, TRBD1 (6 bases). V was shortened by 7 bases and J by 6 bases, with 18 bases between the two germline ends. Germline CDR1 is LGHNA and CDR2 is YNFKEQ. The CDR3 length is 15 residues. This chain's CDR3 is CASTSGNRAAGELFF. CDR3 sequence (DNA): TGTGCCAGCACCTCAGGCAACAGGGCGGCCGGGGAGCTGTTTTTT.

For this clone: Distinct nucleotide sequences in the sample also encode this CDR3. This rearrangement joins TRBV9 to TRBJ2-7; D gene uncertain. Deletions cut 0 bases from V and 3 bases from J, with 10 bases between. CDR3 size: 14 residues. Germline CDR1 is SGDLS and CDR2 is YYNGEE. In DNA, the CDR3 is TGTGCCAGCAGCGTAGGAGGCGGTGGCTACGAGCAGTACTTC. It translates to CASSVGGGGYEQYF.

The rearrangement joins TRBV5-4 to TRBJ2-7; 7 nucleotides line up with TRBD1. Per the germline V gene, CDR1 is SGHNT and CDR2 is YYREEE (reference sequence). J was trimmed by 4 bases and V by 0 bases; bases with no gene match: 7. There are 15 residues in the CDR3. The CDR3 protein is CASSLGSGGRYEQYF. The CDR3 bases are TGTGCCAGCAGCTTGGGGTCAGGGGGAAGATACGAGCAGTACTTC.

The rearrangement uses TRBV18 and TRBJ2-1; 12 positions agree with TRBD2. Per germline, CDR1 KGHSH and CDR2 LQKENI. V lost 5 bases to trimming and J lost 9 bases; unmatched junction nucleotides: 5. The length of the CDR3 is 14 residues. For the CDR3, the DNA is TGTGCCAGCTCAGAGACTAGCGGGGGAAGTGAGCAGTTCTTC. Encoded protein: CASSETSGGSEQFF.